Presented here are 3 T cell receptor beta chains from one specimen sequenced in a study of neurological immune-mediated disorders. TCRdb reprocessed the 5' RACE reads via MiXCR and lists one record per CDR3 protein. The sample lists approximately 70,000 distinct CDR3 sequences; about 4% were seen once. Specimen: PBMCs. Source of these receptors: a man under 40 with multiple sclerosis.

The rearrangement joins TRBV5-1 to TRBJ2-5; a weak D match, TRBD1 (7 bases). The CDR3 sequence is 14 residues long. With 4 bases removed from V and 1 base from J, the gap between germline ends came to 11 bases. CDR1 is SGHRS, CDR2 YFSETQ, per germline. Here the CDR3 reads CASSRGTVQETQYF. In nucleotides, the CDR3 is TGCGCCAGCAGCCGGGGGACAGTCCAAGAGACCCAGTACTTC. Variable domain in full (rest from reference TRBV5-1 and TRBJ2-5): KAGVTQTPRYLIKTRGQQVTLSCSPISGHRSVSWYQQTPGQGLQFLFEYFSETQRNKGNFPGRFSGRQFSNSRSEMNVSTLELGDSALYLCASSRGTVQETQYFGPGTRLLVL.

At least ten counts were recorded for this clonotype. The chain has TRBV20-1 and TRBJ2-3, with D perhaps matching TRBD1 (7 bases). Between the trimmed V and J ends, which lost 2 bases and 2 bases, there was a span of 11 bases. From germline, CDR1 is DFQATT and CDR2 SNEGSKA (reference sequence). The CDR3 runs 14 residues. The CDR3 sequence is CSARSGGHTDTQYF. CDR3 coding DNA: TGCAGTGCTAGATCAGGGGGGCACACAGATACGCAGTATTTT.

This chain connects TRBV11-3 to TRBJ2-1, with 9 bases matching TRBD1. There are 14 residues in the CDR3. Looked up from germline, CDR1 is SGHNT and CDR2 is YENEEA. The V gene end was trimmed by 3 bases and the J gene end by 4 bases; junction bases not matched to a gene: 1. CDR3 sequence: CASSFGQGYNEQFF. CDR3 coding DNA: TGTGCCAGCAGCTTTGGACAGGGGTACAATGAGCAGTTCTTC.